The 17 T cell receptor beta chains listed next were all sequenced from one sample in a study of blood T cells in healthy people across ages. A second PCR, run for roughly 7 to 12 cycles, used a sample-barcoded 5' primer plus a J-beta primer mix. TCRdb processed the 5' RACE reads anew with MiXCR; each CDR3 protein has one entry. Among about 730,000 distinct CDR3 sequences listed, roughly 47% were seen once. Specimen: blood. The receptor source for this set is a woman between 55 and 75 years old in good health.

The chain joins TRBV6-2 or TRBV6-3 to TRBJ1-1, with 7 bases identical to TRBD1. The germline CDR1 and CDR2 sequences are MNHEY and SVGEGT. CDR3 length: 16 residues. J was trimmed by 6 bases and V by 0 bases; bases with no gene match: 10. CDR3 sequence reads: CASSYSRVQGTAEAFF. The DNA for the CDR3 is TGTGCCAGCAGTTACTCGCGAGTACAGGGGACGGCTGAAGCTTTCTTT.

In its sample, this clonotype was seen a few times. The chain recombines TRBV7-9 with TRBJ2-6; no definite D call. Trimming shortened V by 5 bases and J by 11 bases, and 4 bases separated the two germline ends. The CDR3 spans 10 residues. From germline, CDR1 is SEHNR and CDR2 FQNEAQ (reference sequence). CDR3 nucleotide sequence: TGTGCCAGCAGCCCCTACGTCCTGACTTTC. Translated, it gives CASSPYVLTF.

This chain uses TRBV5-6 with TRBJ2-7; maybe TRBD1 (6 bases). The germline V gene has CDR1 SGHDT and CDR2 YYEEEE. CDR3 size: 13 residues. The germline V and J ends were trimmed by 3 bases and 2 bases, with 9 bases remaining between them. CDR3: CASSWAGAYEQYF. The CDR3, as DNA: TGTGCCAGCAGCTGGGCAGGGGCCTACGAGCAGTACTTC. Full variable domain (rest looked up from reference TRBV5-6 and TRBJ2-7): DAGVTQSPTHLIKTRGQQVTLRCSPKSGHDTVSWYQQALGQGPQFIFQYYEEEERQRGNFPDRFSGHQFPNYSSELNVNALLLGDSALYLCASSWAGAYEQYFGPGTRLTVT.

V usage is TRBV10-2 and J usage is TRBJ1-4; no definite D call. Germline CDR1 WSHSY, CDR2 SAAADI. Deletions cut 6 bases from V and 3 bases from J, with 8 bases between. This CDR3 has 13 residues. The CDR3 here is CASRPGSNEKLFF. The CDR3 coding sequence is TGCGCCAGCAGACCGGGGTCTAATGAAAAACTGTTTTTT.

This CDR3 is CASSPGTRGRGEQFF. In DNA form, the CDR3 reads TGTGCCAGCAGCCCCGGGACTAGAGGACGCGGTGAGCAGTTCTTC. This chain links TRBV3-1 with TRBJ2-1, with TRBD2 matching 8 bases. Losses at the gene ends were 4 bases for V and 9 bases for J; bases not matched to a gene: 11. CDR3 length: 15 amino acids. The germline CDR1 and CDR2 sequences are LGHDT and YNNKEL (reference sequence).

The rearrangement links TRBV2 to TRBJ2-1; 9 bases match TRBD1. This CDR3 is built from 14 residues. Germline lookup yields CDR1 SNHLY and CDR2 FYNNEI. With V trimmed by 10 bases and J by 2 bases, 6 bases remained unmatched. CDR3: CAIPTGGAYNEQFF. The DNA for the CDR3 is TGTGCCATCCCGACAGGGGGGGCCTACAATGAGCAGTTCTTC.

The chain has TRBV9 and TRBJ2-7, with D perhaps matching TRBD1 or TRBD2 (5 bases each). There are 15 residues in the CDR3. The V gene lost 4 bases and the J gene lost 6 bases, with 20 bases spanning the gap. Germline V CDR1 and CDR2: SGDLS, YYNGEE. In nucleotides, the CDR3 is TGTGCCAGCAGCCCTGGGGGACCCGCAGACTGCGAGCAGTACTTC. This encodes CASSPGGPADCEQYF.

The rearrangement links TRBV7-2 to TRBJ2-5; no reliable D call. The germline V gene has CDR1 SGHTA and CDR2 FQGNSA. CDR3 length: 17 amino acids. V shed 1 base and J shed 5 bases, with 20 bases lying between them. CDR3 loop: CASSLVPPGLRQETQYF. CDR3 coding DNA: TGTGCCAGCAGCTTAGTTCCCCCCGGATTACGTCAGGAGACCCAGTACTTC.

There are many counts of this clonotype. The chain joins TRBV2 to TRBJ2-1; D gene uncertain. Between the trimmed V and J ends, which lost 7 bases and 1 base, there was a span of 11 bases. This CDR3 region has 14 residues. From germline, CDR1 is SNHLY and CDR2 FYNNEI. The CDR3 nucleotides read TGTGCCAGCACCGTGGACGGATCCTACAATGAGCAGTTCTTC. This codes for CASTVDGSYNEQFF.

The chain joins TRBV20-1 to TRBJ1-2, with 7 bases matching TRBD1. The CDR3 totals 14 residues. Germline lookup yields CDR1 DFQATT and CDR2 SNEGSKA (reference sequence). The junction had 10 bases not matched to a gene; V was cut back by 5 bases and J by 4 bases. This CDR3 reads CSAAASGTVYGYTF. As DNA, the CDR3 is TGCAGTGCTGCAGCCTCCGGGACAGTCTATGGCTACACCTTC.

The V gene is TRBV18, the J gene TRBJ2-5; D might be TRBD1 or TRBD2, each matching 5 bases. The CDR3 totals 13 residues. CDR1 is KGHSH and CDR2 is LQKENI in the germline V gene. Trimming stripped 3 bases from V and 11 bases from J, with 16 bases between. The CDR3 is CASSPQADNEQYF. The CDR3 DNA is TGTGCCAGCTCACCTCAAGCGGACAATGAGCAGTACTTC. Based on the CDR3 plus reference TRBV18 and TRBJ2-5, the full variable domain is NAGVMQNPRHLVRRRGQEARLRCSPMKGHSHVYWYRQLPEEGLKFMVYLQKENIIDESGMPKERFSAEFPKEGPSILRIQQVVRGDSAAYFCASSPQADNEQYFGPGTRLLVL.

This clonotype was found a few times. The rearrangement uses TRBV11-2 and TRBJ1-1; D not resolved. The CDR3 is 15 residues long. Germline loops: CDR1 SGHAT, CDR2 FQNNGV. Trimming stripped 1 base from V and 4 bases from J, with 13 bases between. As DNA, the CDR3 is TGTGCCAGCAGCTTAGTCTTTCCTGTCGCCACTGAAGCTTTCTTT. Translation: CASSLVFPVATEAFF.

V is TRBV10-1 and J is TRBJ2-3; weak D call: TRBD1 (6 bases). The V gene lost 4 bases and the J gene lost 7 bases, with 12 bases spanning the gap. In germline, CDR1 is WNHNN, CDR2 SYGVQD (reference sequence). This CDR3 contains 13 residues. The CDR3 nucleotides are TGCGCCAGCAGTGCGCAGGGGCCGAATACGCAGTATTTT. Translated, it gives CASSAQGPNTQYF.

The chain combines TRBV3-1 with TRBJ2-1, with TRBD2 matching 11 bases. V was clipped by 3 bases and J by 6 bases; unmatched bases: 7. This CDR3 is built from 16 residues. Germline V gene sequence: CDR1 LGHDT, CDR2 YNNKEL (reference sequence). CDR3: CASSQVRLAGTNEQFF. The DNA for the CDR3 is TGTGCCAGCAGCCAGGTAAGACTAGCGGGGACCAATGAGCAGTTCTTC.

J is TRBJ1-5 and V is TRBV6-6; D unclear. This CDR3 is 14 amino acids long. CDR1 MNHNY and CDR2 SVGAGI come from the germline V gene (reference sequence). Between the trimmed V and J ends, which lost 8 bases and 5 bases, there was a span of 16 bases. CDR3 sequence: CASRRGGSYQPQHF. In DNA form, the CDR3 reads TGTGCCAGCCGTCGGGGAGGTTCGTATCAGCCCCAGCATTTT.

This clonotype was detected a few times. The gene calls are TRBV27 and TRBJ2-5, with TRBD2 matching over 8 bases. Germline trimming cut 4 bases from V and 7 bases from J; bases unmatched to any gene: 11. Germline V CDR1 and CDR2: MNHEY, SMNVEV (reference sequence). This CDR3 has 15 residues. The CDR3 sequence is CASSSPGLGWGTQYF. The DNA of the CDR3 is TGTGCCAGCAGTTCTCCGGGACTAGGTTGGGGGACCCAGTACTTC.

J is TRBJ2-1 and V is TRBV19; 8 positions agree with TRBD2. Trimming cost V 8 bases and J 5 bases; bases outside gene matches: 11. Germline loops: CDR1 LNHDA, CDR2 SQIVND (reference sequence). This CDR3 has 15 amino acids. CDR3 in amino acids: CASSIIRAGDNEQFF. CDR3 sequence (DNA): TGTGCCAGTTCAATAATACGAGCGGGAGACAATGAGCAGTTCTTC.